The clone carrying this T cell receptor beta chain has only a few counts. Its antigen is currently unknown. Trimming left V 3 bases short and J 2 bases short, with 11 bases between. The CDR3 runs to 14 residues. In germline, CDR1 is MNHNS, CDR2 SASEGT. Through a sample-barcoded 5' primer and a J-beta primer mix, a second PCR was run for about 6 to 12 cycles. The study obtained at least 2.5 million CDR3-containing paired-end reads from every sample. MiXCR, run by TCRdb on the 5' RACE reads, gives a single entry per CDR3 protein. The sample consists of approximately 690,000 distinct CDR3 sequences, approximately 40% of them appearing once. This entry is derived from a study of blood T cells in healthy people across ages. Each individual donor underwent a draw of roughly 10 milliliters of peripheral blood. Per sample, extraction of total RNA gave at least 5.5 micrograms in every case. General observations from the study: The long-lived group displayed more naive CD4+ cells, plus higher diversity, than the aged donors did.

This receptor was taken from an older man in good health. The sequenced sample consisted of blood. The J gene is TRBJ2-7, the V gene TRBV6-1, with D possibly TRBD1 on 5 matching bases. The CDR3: CASSDVGLAYEQYF. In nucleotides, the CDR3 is TGTGCCAGCAGTGATGTGGGGCTGGCCTACGAGCAGTACTTC.